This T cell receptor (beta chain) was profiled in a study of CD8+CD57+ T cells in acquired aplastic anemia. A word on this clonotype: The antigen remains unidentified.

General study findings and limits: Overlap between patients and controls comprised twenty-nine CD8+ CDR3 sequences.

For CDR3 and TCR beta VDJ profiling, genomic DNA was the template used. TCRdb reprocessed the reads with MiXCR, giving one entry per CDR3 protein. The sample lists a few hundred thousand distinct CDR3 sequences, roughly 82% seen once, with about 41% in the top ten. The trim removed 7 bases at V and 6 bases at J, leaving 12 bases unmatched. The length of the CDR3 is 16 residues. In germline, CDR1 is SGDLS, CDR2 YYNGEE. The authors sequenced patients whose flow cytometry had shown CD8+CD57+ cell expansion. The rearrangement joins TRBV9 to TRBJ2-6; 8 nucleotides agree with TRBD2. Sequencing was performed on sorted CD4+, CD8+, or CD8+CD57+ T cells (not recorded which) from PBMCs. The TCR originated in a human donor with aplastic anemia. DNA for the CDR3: TGTGCCAGCGGAGTAGCGGGGAACTACGAGGCCAACGTCCTGACTTTC. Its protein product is CASGVAGNYEANVLTF.